This T cell receptor beta chain was recorded in a study of blood T cell repertoires in COVID-19 (TCRdb year 2020). For the study in its entirety: The collaborator samples originated in the United States, Italy and Spain and spanned the acute and convalescent phases of COVID-19. The material from the prospective study consisted of cDNA or gDNA derived from T cells, B-cell-depleted T cells, or PBMCs. The dataset comprised deeply sampled blood TCRbeta repertoires from subjects exposed to, actively infected with, or recovered from COVID-19. The repertoires were released in a freely available public database intended as a resource for research on the immune response to SARS-CoV-2. The samples were drawn from two sources: the first 160 participants of the ongoing ImmuneRACE study, and 1,200 or so subjects contributed by 6 global collaborators. The sample metadata nearly always contained a de-identified subject ID, COVID-19 status, age in years and sex. Where HLA class I and class II types were available, the types were taken from metadata supplied by the sample provider, not from assay-based typing. The paper as a whole reports these results and caveats: How much clinical and demographic metadata was included differed by source and by participant, and the metadata was provided uncurated.

The germline V gene (reference sequence) provides CDR1 GTSNPN and CDR2 SVGIG. The CDR3 spans 13 residues, from the cysteine through the phenylalanine. Only the CDR3 region is kept as DNA, spanning 39 bases read in frame from base 1. At the junction V is shortened by 1 base and J by 4 bases, with 8 bases in between. The immunoSEQ Assay, a bias-controlled multiplex PCR, was used to amplify TCRbeta CDR3 regions from genomic DNA. In the original analysis: Nucleated cell counts per sample were estimated from amplification of reference gene primers within the assay. To quantify the absolute abundance of each unique TCRbeta CDR3 rearrangement, sequence reads were collapsed and filtered. Productive Simpson clonality was computed per sample as the square root of Simpson's diversity index over productive rearrangements. TCRdb provides this immuneACCESS table in a form limited to in-frame rearrangements. Some clones are lacking; in checked studies, under half of them reflect an unresolved V gene, and why the rest are absent is not known. For V, J and clone size, that table is used; D and trimming come from the DNA. The sample table contains around 160,000 clones; only one count was recorded for roughly 90% of them. The ten largest clones add up to roughly a sixth of the sample.

Collaborating institutions collected whole blood in K2EDTA tubes following their own protocols. Collaborator samples were shipped for TCRbeta analysis as frozen whole blood, isolated PBMCs, or DNA extracted from either sample type. As concerns this clone: The antigen it binds to is not known. No base quality values were provided; no much bigger clone lies one nucleotide off.

The chain uses TRBV30 and TRBJ1-5, with no D gene named confidently. Material for sequencing was peripheral blood. This TCR derives from a man aged 60-69 years with active or convalescent COVID-19. CDR3 loop: CAWSENKNQPQHF. DNA sequence: TGTGCCTGGAGTGAGAACAAAAATCAGCCCCAGCATTTT.